What follows describes a single T cell receptor (beta chain). The antigen remains undetermined. Cyclophosphamide on days +3 and +4 followed busulfan-fludarabine conditioning and a marrow graft. Germline CDR1 reads MNHEY; CDR2 reads SVGAGI. CDR3 size: 15 residues. Germline trimming cut 2 bases from V and 7 bases from J; bases unmatched to any gene: 4. This specimen comes from a study of T cells after posttransplantation cyclophosphamide. The assay was immunoSEQ multiplex PCR, and TCRdb's table has in-frame clones only and misses some. The sample has 15,000 to 20,000 clones, 77% seen once; the top ten hold around a third. Study results and caveats: Later post-transplant blood repertoires were often dominated by donor CD8+ memory clones. Blood and skin or GI T cell repertoires showed limited TRB overlap. TRB clonality was highly associated with recipient CMV seropositivity and reactivation.

The source was CD8+ T cells sorted from PBMCs, collected around 2,000 days after a stem cell transplant with posttransplant cyclophosphamide. The chain employs TRBV6-5 and TRBJ1-6; TRBD1 matches 8 bases. The sequence derives from a female patient aged 40-50 years who received an allogeneic stem cell transplant from a related donor, was CMV-positive, and had no GVHD. Some of the T cells may derive from the graft donor. Here the CDR3 reads CASSYQTGVNSPLHF. In DNA form, the CDR3 reads TGTGCCAGCAGTTACCAGACAGGGGTAAATTCACCCCTCCACTTT.